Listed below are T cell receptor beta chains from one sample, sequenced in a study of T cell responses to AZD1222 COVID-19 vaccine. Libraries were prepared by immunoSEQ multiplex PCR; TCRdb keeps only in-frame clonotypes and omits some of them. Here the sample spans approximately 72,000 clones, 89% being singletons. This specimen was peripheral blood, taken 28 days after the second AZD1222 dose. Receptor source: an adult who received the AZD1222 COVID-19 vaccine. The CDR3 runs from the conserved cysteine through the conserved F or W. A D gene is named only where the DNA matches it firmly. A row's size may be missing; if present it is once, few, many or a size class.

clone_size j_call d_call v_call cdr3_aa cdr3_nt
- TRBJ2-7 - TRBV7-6 CASSLARGEQYF TGTGCCAGCAGCTTAGCGAGGGGAGAGCAGTACTTC
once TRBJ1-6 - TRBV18 CASSPFGQPLEALHF TGTGCCAGCTCACCCTTCGGACAGCCCTTAGAGGCCCTCCACTTT
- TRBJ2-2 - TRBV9 CASSQGEAGELFF TGTGCCAGCAGTCAAGGTGAGGCCGGGGAGCTGTTTTTT
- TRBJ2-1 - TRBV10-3 CAINKGSVDEQFF TGTGCCATCAACAAGGGTAGCGTGGATGAGCAGTTCTTC
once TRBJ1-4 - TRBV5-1 CASSLTTTNEKLFF TGCGCCAGCAGCTTGACAACAACTAATGAAAAACTGTTTTTT
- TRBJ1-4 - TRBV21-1 CASSPDRVATNEKLFF TGTGCCAGCAGCCCGGACAGGGTCGCGACTAATGAAAAACTGTTTTTT
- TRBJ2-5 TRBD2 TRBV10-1 CASRLAGGPSTKETQYF TGCGCCAGCCGACTAGCGGGAGGGCCGTCGACAAAAGAGACCCAGTACTTC
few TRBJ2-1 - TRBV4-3 CASSHPTYNEQFF TGCGCCAGCAGCCACCCTACATACAATGAGCAGTTCTTC
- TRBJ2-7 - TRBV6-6 CASSYESYEQYF TGTGCCAGCAGTTATGAATCCTACGAGCAGTACTTC
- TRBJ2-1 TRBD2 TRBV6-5 CASMIGTGGINEQFF TGTGCCAGCATGATCGGAACGGGAGGAATTAATGAGCAGTTCTTC
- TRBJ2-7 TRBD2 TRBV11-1 CASSFTSGGTYEQYF TGTGCCAGCAGCTTCACTAGCGGGGGTACCTACGAGCAGTACTTC
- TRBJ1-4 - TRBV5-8 CASSLEAGQTNEKLFF TGTGCCAGCAGCTTAGAGGCTGGCCAGACTAATGAAAAACTGTTTTTT
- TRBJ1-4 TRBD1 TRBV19 CASSPGLTRGKTNEKLFF TGTGCCAGTAGTCCGGGACTCACCAGGGGGAAGACTAATGAAAAACTGTTTTTT
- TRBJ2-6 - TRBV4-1 CASRQSGANVLTF TGCGCCAGCCGACAGTCCGGGGCCAACGTCCTGACTTTC
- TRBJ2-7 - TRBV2 CASSAVPRIYEQYF TGTGCCAGCAGTGCGGTCCCCAGGATTTACGAGCAGTACTTC
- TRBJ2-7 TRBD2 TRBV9 CASSVEGTSEQYF TGTGCCAGCAGCGTAGAAGGGACTAGCGAGCAGTACTTC
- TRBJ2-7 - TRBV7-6 CASSLVGGNSYEQYF TGTGCCAGCAGCTTAGTGGGCGGGAATTCCTACGAGCAGTACTTC
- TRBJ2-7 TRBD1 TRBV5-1 CASSPGTGIHEQYF TGCGCCAGCAGCCCCGGGACAGGGATCCACGAGCAGTACTTC
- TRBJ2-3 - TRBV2 CASKGRTSTDTQYF TGTGCCAGCAAAGGGAGAACTAGCACAGATACGCAGTATTTT
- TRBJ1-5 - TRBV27 CASSHPRAESNQPQHF TGTGCCAGCAGCCATCCCAGGGCTGAGAGCAATCAGCCCCAGCATTTT
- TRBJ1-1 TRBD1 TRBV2 CASSLGQTTEAFF TGTGCCAGCAGCTTGGGACAGACGACTGAAGCTTTCTTT
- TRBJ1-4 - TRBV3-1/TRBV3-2 CASSRRGTNEKLFF TGTGCCAGCAGCCGCAGAGGAACTAATGAAAAACTGTTTTTT
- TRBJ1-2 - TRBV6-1 CASSEGGSNYGYTF TGTGCCAGCAGTGAGGGTGGGTCAAACTATGGCTACACCTTC
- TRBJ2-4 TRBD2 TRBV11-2 CASSWRLPGLARAKNIQYF TGTGCCAGCAGCTGGAGGCTCCCGGGACTAGCGAGAGCCAAAAACATTCAGTACTTC
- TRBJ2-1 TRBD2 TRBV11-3 CASRLNSGASYNEQFF TGTGCCAGTCGGTTAAATAGCGGGGCTTCCTACAATGAGCAGTTCTTC
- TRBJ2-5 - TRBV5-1 CASSLVGDQETQYF TGCGCCAGCAGCTTGGTGGGGGACCAAGAGACCCAGTACTTC
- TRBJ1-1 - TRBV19 CASISKSTEAFF TGTGCCAGTATTTCAAAAAGCACTGAAGCTTTCTTT
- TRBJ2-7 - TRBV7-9 CASSLASIGGRSEQYF TGTGCCAGCAGCTTAGCCTCGATTGGGGGAAGGAGCGAGCAGTACTTC
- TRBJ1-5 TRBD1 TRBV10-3 CAISPGTGNQPQHF TGTGCCATCAGCCCCGGGACAGGCAATCAGCCCCAGCATTTT
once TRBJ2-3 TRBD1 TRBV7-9 CASSLARAGTGSNTDTQYF TGTGCCAGCAGCTTAGCCCGCGCGGGGACAGGGTCCAACACAGATACGCAGTATTTT
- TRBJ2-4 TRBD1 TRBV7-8 CASSATGTGADTAKNIQYF TGTGCCAGCAGCGCAACCGGGACAGGGGCGGATACGGCCAAAAACATTCAGTACTTC
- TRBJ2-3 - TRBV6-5 CASGTRKDTQYF TGTGCCAGCGGAACCCGAAAGGATACGCAGTATTTT
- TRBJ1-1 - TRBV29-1 CSVGDGGTMPAFF TGCAGCGTTGGGGACGGAGGGACGATGCCGGCTTTCTTT
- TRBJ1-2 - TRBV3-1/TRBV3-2 CASSQLQGDGGYTF TGTGCCAGCAGCCAACTACAGGGAGATGGCGGCTACACCTTC
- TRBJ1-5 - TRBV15 CATSRDPGQPQHF TGTGCCACCAGCAGGGACCCGGGACAGCCCCAGCATTTT
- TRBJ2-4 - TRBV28 CASRAGVGQTHIQYF TGTGCCAGCAGAGCAGGGGTGGGACAAACTCACATTCAGTACTTC
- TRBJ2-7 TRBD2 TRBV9 CASSVASSGPTYEQYF TGTGCCAGCAGCGTAGCCTCTAGCGGGCCTACCTACGAGCAGTACTTC
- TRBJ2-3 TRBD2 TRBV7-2 CASSLGALAGMTDTQYF TGTGCCAGCAGCTTAGGGGCACTAGCGGGGATGACAGATACGCAGTATTTT
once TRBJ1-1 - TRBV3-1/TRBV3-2 CASRPRGRAVEAFF TGTGCCAGCAGACCAAGGGGGAGGGCGGTTGAAGCTTTCTTT
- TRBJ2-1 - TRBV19 CASSIDLSYNEQFF TGTGCCAGTAGTATAGATCTCAGCTACAATGAGCAGTTCTTC
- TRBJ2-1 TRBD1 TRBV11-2 CASSQIRDRGYNEQFF TGTGCCAGCAGCCAAATTAGGGACAGGGGGTATAATGAGCAGTTCTTC
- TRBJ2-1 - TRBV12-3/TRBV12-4 CASSFLARNEQFF TGTGCCAGCAGTTTCCTAGCACGCAACGAGCAGTTCTTC
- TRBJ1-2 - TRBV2 CASIKGWGSYGYTF TGTGCCAGCATCAAAGGGTGGGGGAGTTACGGCTACACCTTC
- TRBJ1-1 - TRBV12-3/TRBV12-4 CASSLFSNTEAFF TGTGCCAGCAGTTTATTTTCCAACACTGAAGCTTTCTTT
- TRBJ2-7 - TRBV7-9 CASSPDSFYEQYF TGTGCCAGCAGCCCGGACAGTTTCTACGAGCAGTACTTC
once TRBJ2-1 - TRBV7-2 CASSRSGVVDEGQFF TGTGCCAGCAGCCGGTCGGGGGTCGTAGACGAAGGGCAGTTCTTC